This TCR beta chain was profiled in a study of blood T cell repertoires in COVID-19. Study background: Both acute and convalescent COVID-19 samples were obtained from the United States, Italy and Spain.

CDR1 and CDR2 (germline): SGHRS, YFSETQ. This CDR3 contains 19 residues. The junction had 19 bases not matched to a gene; V was cut back by 4 bases and J by 4 bases. This clone was recorded a few times. Study processing details: Counts of nucleated cells, estimated from reference gene primer amplification, were obtained. The method was immunoSEQ multiplex PCR; TCRdb's version includes in-frame clones alone and lacks a portion of them. That table supplies the V and J calls and clone size; D and trimming were determined from the DNA. The table lists over 6,000 clones, roughly 89% of them singletons. This sequence originates from a human donor with active COVID-19. The donor label of this sample is uncertain. Sequencing used peripheral blood. V is TRBV5-1 and J is TRBJ1-2; 10 nucleotides align to TRBD1. The CDR3 coding sequence is TGCGCCAGCAGCCCCATGAAGGGGACAGGGGCCGGTTCGAGCTATGGCTACACCTTC. It is translated as CASSPMKGTGAGSSYGYTF. Complete variable domain (other parts from reference TRBV5-1 and TRBJ1-2): KAGVTQTPRYLIKTRGQQVTLSCSPISGHRSVSWYQQTPGQGLQFLFEYFSETQRNKGNFPGRFSGRQFSNSRSEMNVSTLELGDSALYLCASSPMKGTGAGSSYGYTFGSGTRLTVV.